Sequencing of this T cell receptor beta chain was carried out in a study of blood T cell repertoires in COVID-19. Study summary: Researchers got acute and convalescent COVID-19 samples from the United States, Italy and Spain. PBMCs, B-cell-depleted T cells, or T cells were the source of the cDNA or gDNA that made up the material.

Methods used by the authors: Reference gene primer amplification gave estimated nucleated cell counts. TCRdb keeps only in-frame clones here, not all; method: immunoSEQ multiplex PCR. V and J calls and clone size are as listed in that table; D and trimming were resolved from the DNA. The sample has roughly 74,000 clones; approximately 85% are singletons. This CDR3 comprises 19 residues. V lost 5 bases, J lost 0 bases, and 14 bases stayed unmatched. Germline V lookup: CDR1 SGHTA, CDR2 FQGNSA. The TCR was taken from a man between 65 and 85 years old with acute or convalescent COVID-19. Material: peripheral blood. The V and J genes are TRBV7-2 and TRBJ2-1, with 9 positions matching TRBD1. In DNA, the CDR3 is TGTGCCAGCAGCGAGTTTAGGAGCCCGGGACAGGGCTCCTACAATGAGCAGTTCTTC. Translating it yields CASSEFRSPGQGSYNEQFF.